This T cell receptor beta chain was sequenced for a study of response to subunit inactivated influenza vaccine. The germline gives CDR1 MNHNS, CDR2 SASEGT. V lost 6 bases to trimming and J lost 2 bases; unmatched junction nucleotides: 11. The CDR3 is 16 residues long. TCRdb passed the RT-PCR reads through MiXCR, listing each CDR3 protein once. This table has around 600,000 distinct CDR3 sequences, over 9% appearing once. The sample also formed part of further work on T cells expressing NK-cell markers. As reported in that work: 5'RACE template switching with UMIs generated TCR beta cDNA.

Source: PBMCs from blood, taken on the day of vaccination. The sequence derives from a man aged 45-65 years who received an inactivated influenza vaccine. The chain links TRBV6-1 to TRBJ2-5, with 8 bases that match TRBD1. The CDR3 loop reads CASRSRDRSPQETQYF. Written as DNA, the CDR3 is TGTGCCAGCAGATCCAGGGACAGGTCCCCTCAAGAGACCCAGTACTTC.